The 18 T cell receptor beta chains below come from one sample, sequenced in a study of blood T cell repertoires in COVID-19. Profiled with immunoSEQ multiplex PCR; TCRdb holds only in-frame clones, not every one. This sample has about 140,000 clones, with roughly 85% found just once. Sequences were obtained from peripheral blood. The source of these receptors is a human donor in a cohort sampled during active COVID-19.

This chain connects TRBV7-2 to TRBJ2-5; 11 positions agree with TRBD2. The germline CDR1 and CDR2 sequences are SGHTA and FQGNSA. The CDR3 has 16 amino acids. V trimming: 5 bases; J trimming: 9 bases; junction bases outside the gene matches: 14. CDR3 residues: CASSRSGTSGGLAQYF. CDR3 coding DNA: TGTGCCAGCAGCAGAAGCGGGACTAGCGGTGGTCTGGCCCAGTACTTC.

The chain recombines TRBV7-3 with TRBJ2-1; the D gene is possibly TRBD2 (6 bases). V was trimmed by 5 bases and J by 2 bases, leaving 13 bases between them. This CDR3 comprises 15 residues. Germline V lookup: CDR1 SGHTA, CDR2 FQGTGA. The CDR3 sequence is CASSPIAAPYNEQFF. The CDR3 nucleotides are TGTGCCAGCAGCCCGATAGCGGCCCCCTACAATGAGCAGTTCTTC.

The CDR3 loop is CASSRQVYNSPLHF. The DNA of the CDR3 is TGTGCCAGCAGTCGACAGGTCTATAATTCACCCCTCCACTTT. The V gene is TRBV27, the J gene TRBJ1-6, with D perhaps TRBD1 (6 bases). The CDR3 contains 14 residues. Germline loops: CDR1 MNHEY, CDR2 SMNVEV (reference sequence). V dropped 5 bases and J dropped 3 bases, with 8 bases sitting between them.

J is TRBJ1-2 and V is TRBV7-9; 7 bases map to TRBD1. V trimming: 3 bases; J trimming: 5 bases; junction bases outside the gene matches: 6. Per germline, CDR1 SEHNR and CDR2 FQNEAQ (reference sequence). This CDR3 comprises 14 residues. CDR3 sequence (DNA): TGTGCCAGCAGCTTGGGGTCACAGGGGTATGGCTACACCTTC. This translates into CASSLGSQGYGYTF.

The chain joins TRBV7-9 to TRBJ1-4, with 8 bases that match TRBD1. Unmatched junction bases numbered 6, after V lost 3 bases and J lost 0 bases. The CDR3 length is 17 residues. Germline lookup yields CDR1 SEHNR and CDR2 FQNEAQ (reference sequence). The CDR3 sequence: CASSFPMTGATNEKLFF. CDR3 DNA: TGTGCCAGCAGCTTCCCGATGACAGGGGCAACTAATGAAAAACTGTTTTTT.

This chain joins TRBV21-1 and TRBJ1-1; the table's D call TRBD1 went unverified against the DNA. TRBV21-1 is noted as a pseudogene. This CDR3 comprises 16 residues. CDR3 amino acids: CASSNTSWTGVAEAFF. For the CDR3, the DNA is TGTGCCAGCAGCAATACGTCGTGGACAGGGGTAGCTGAAGCTTTCTTT.

The CDR3 loop is CASSFVGVGDTQYF. The CDR3 nucleotides are TGTGCCAGCAGCTTCGTCGGGGTAGGGGATACGCAGTATTTT. This chain links TRBV7-3 with TRBJ2-3; a possible D gene is TRBD2 (5 bases). Looked up from germline, CDR1 is SGHTA and CDR2 is FQGTGA. CDR3 length: 14 amino acids. Trimming removed 3 bases from V and 6 bases from J, with 13 bases in between.

This rearrangement joins TRBV6-2 or TRBV6-3 to TRBJ2-1; 10 nucleotides line up with TRBD2. Germline lookup yields CDR1 MNHEY and CDR2 SVGEGT. The CDR3 has 21 residues. V dropped 3 bases and J dropped 1; count of bases not matched to a gene: 18. Here the CDR3 DNA reads TGTGCCAGCAGTTATCGGGTTATGGGGACTAGCGCCCAAGTGTCCTACAATGAGCAGTTCTTC. As protein: CASSYRVMGTSAQVSYNEQFF.

The gene calls are TRBV5-5 and TRBJ2-7; TRBD1 aligns across 7 bases. The V segment lost 1 base and the J segment 3 bases; nucleotides outside the gene matches: 4. CDR1 SGHKS and CDR2 YYEKEE come from the germline V gene (reference sequence). The CDR3 has 14 amino acids. CDR3 amino acids: CASSLLQGSYEQYF. In DNA, the CDR3 is TGTGCCAGCAGCTTGCTACAGGGGAGCTACGAGCAGTACTTC.

The chain links TRBV9 to TRBJ2-3, with TRBD2 matching over 8 bases. Germline assignment: CDR1 SGDLS and CDR2 YYNGEE. The V and J ends lost 0 bases and 4 bases, in that order; junction bases with no gene match: 4. There are 15 residues in the CDR3. CDR3 DNA sequence: TGTGCCAGCAGCGTAGAGGGACTAGAGTCAGATACGCAGTATTTT. Its protein is CASSVEGLESDTQYF. Full variable domain (missing parts from reference TRBV9 and TRBJ2-3): DSGVTQTPKHLITATGQRVTLRCSPRSGDLSVYWYQQSLDQGLQFLIQYYNGEERAKGNILERFSAQQFPDLHSELNLSSLELGDSALYFCASSVEGLESDTQYFGPGTRLTVL.

This clone was seen once. The chain combines TRBV3-1 (or the pseudogene TRBV3-2) with TRBJ1-2; 7 bases map to TRBD1. The CDR3 has 14 amino acids. With 3 bases clipped from V and 7 bases from J, the junction kept 8 bases outside the gene matches. Germline V CDR1 and CDR2: LGHDT, YNNKEL (reference sequence). This chain's CDR3 is CASSQLRQGGGYTF. The DNA for the CDR3 is TGTGCCAGCAGCCAGTTGAGGCAGGGGGGTGGCTACACCTTC.

The chain combines TRBV5-1 with TRBJ2-6; D might be TRBD1 (5 bases). Per germline, CDR1 SGHRS and CDR2 YFSETQ. The CDR3 is 15 residues long. V was clipped by 4 bases and J by 0 bases, with 8 bases between them. As DNA, the CDR3 is TGCGCCAGCAGCCTAGGGGACTCTGGGGCCAACGTCCTGACTTTC. Translation: CASSLGDSGANVLTF.

The chain combines TRBV11-3 with TRBJ2-7; weak D call: TRBD2 (5 bases). The CDR3 length is 13 residues. Germline lookup yields CDR1 SGHNT and CDR2 YENEEA. Trimming cost V 1 base and J 4 bases, with 8 bases left between them. CDR3 sequence: CASSLVGGYEQYF. In nucleotides, the CDR3 is TGTGCCAGCAGCTTAGTGGGCGGGTACGAGCAGTACTTC. Full variable domain (rest looked up from reference TRBV11-3 and TRBJ2-7): EAGVVQSPRYKIIEKKQPVAFWCNPISGHNTLYWYLQNLGQGPELLIRYENEEAVDDSQLPKDRFSAERLKGVDSTLKIQPAELGDSAVYLCASSLVGGYEQYFGPGTRLTVT.

This clone was detected only once. This chain links TRBV10-2 with TRBJ1-4; D remains ambiguous. This CDR3 is built from 13 residues. Deletions cut 2 bases from V and 4 bases from J, with 5 bases between. Germline CDR1 WSHSY, CDR2 SAAADI. The CDR3 region is CASSETFNEKLFF. CDR3 DNA sequence: TGCGCCAGCAGTGAGACATTTAATGAAAAACTGTTTTTT.

This clone was picked up a small number of times. This sequence joins TRBV3-1 (or the pseudogene TRBV3-2) and TRBJ2-1, with 7 bases lining up with TRBD2. The length of the CDR3 is 12 residues. V was clipped by 1 base and J by 12 bases; unmatched bases: 3. Germline V lookup: CDR1 LGHDT, CDR2 YNNKEL (reference sequence). CDR3 sequence reads: CASSQVAGVQFF. Written as DNA, the CDR3 is TGTGCCAGCAGCCAAGTCGCGGGGGTGCAGTTCTTC.

V usage is TRBV5-4 and J usage is TRBJ2-7; D gene ambiguous. Germline loops: CDR1 SGHNT, CDR2 YYREEE (reference sequence). The CDR3 sequence is 13 residues long. V dropped 0 bases and J dropped 3 bases, with 7 bases sitting between them. The CDR3 region is CASSLARSYEQYF. The CDR3 nucleotides are TGTGCCAGCAGCTTGGCACGGAGCTACGAGCAGTACTTC.

The chain carries TRBV19 and TRBJ2-6, with 8 bases lining up with TRBD1. Unmatched junction bases numbered 4, after V lost 4 bases and J lost 2 bases. Germline CDR1 is LNHDA and CDR2 is SQIVND (reference sequence). This CDR3 comprises 16 residues. CDR3 coding DNA: TGTGCCAGTAGTACCCTGACAGGGGCTGGGGCCAACGTCCTGACTTTC. Protein sequence: CASSTLTGAGANVLTF.

The J gene is TRBJ2-1, the V gene TRBV7-3; a weak D match, TRBD1 (5 bases). Germline loops: CDR1 SGHTA, CDR2 FQGTGA. The CDR3 extends over 16 amino acids. Trimming left V 5 bases short and J 7 bases short, with 21 bases between. The chain's CDR3 is CASSPGGAAVFNEQFF. The CDR3 coding sequence is TGTGCCAGCAGCCCGGGTGGGGCGGCGGTCTTTAATGAGCAGTTCTTC.